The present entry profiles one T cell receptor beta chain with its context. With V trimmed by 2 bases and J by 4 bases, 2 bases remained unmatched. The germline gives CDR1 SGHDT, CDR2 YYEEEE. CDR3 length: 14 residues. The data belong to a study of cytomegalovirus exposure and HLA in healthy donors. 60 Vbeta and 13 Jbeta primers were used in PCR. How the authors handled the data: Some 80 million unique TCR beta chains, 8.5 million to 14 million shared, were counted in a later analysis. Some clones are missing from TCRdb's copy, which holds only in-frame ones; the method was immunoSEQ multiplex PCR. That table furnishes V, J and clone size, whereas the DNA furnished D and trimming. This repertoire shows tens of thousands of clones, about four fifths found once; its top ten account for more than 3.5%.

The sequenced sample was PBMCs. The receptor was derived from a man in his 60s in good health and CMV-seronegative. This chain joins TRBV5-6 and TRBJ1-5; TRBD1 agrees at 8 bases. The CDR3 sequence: CASSLQGGNQPQHF. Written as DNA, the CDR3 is TGTGCCAGCAGCTTACAGGGGGGGAATCAGCCCCAGCATTTT.